What follows are 22 T cell receptor beta chains derived from one specimen sequenced in a study of blood T cell repertoires in COVID-19. The assay was immunoSEQ multiplex PCR, and TCRdb's table has in-frame clones only and misses some. The data contain 99,000 or so clones, about four fifths of them singletons. The source material was peripheral blood. These receptors all come from a woman aged 70-85 years with acute or convalescent COVID-19.

The chain uses TRBV18 and TRBJ1-2; weak D call: TRBD1 (5 bases). CDR1 and CDR2 from the germline V gene are KGHSH and LQKENI. The germline V and J ends were trimmed by 2 bases and 0 bases, with 10 bases remaining between them. The CDR3 covers 15 residues. CDR3 coding DNA: TGTGCCAGCTCACCAGGGGCAGAAGCTAACTATGGCTACACCTTC. As protein: CASSPGAEANYGYTF. Filled out from reference TRBV18 and TRBJ1-2, the complete variable domain reads NAGVMQNPRHLVRRRGQEARLRCSPMKGHSHVYWYRQLPEEGLKFMVYLQKENIIDESGMPKERFSAEFPKEGPSILRIQQVVRGDSAAYFCASSPGAEANYGYTFGSGTRLTVV.

DNA for the CDR3: TGTGCCAGCAGCCAAGTGGGGGGGGGCGGAGCGGAGCCCCAGCATTTT. It specifies CASSQVGGGGAEPQHF. The rearrangement links TRBV3-1 (or the pseudogene TRBV3-2) to TRBJ1-5; weak D call: TRBD1 (6 bases). The ends were cut back, 1 base at V and 8 bases at J, with 18 bases in the middle. CDR1 is LGHDT, CDR2 YNNKEL, per germline (reference sequence). The CDR3 has 16 residues.

The chain couples TRBV7-9 to TRBJ1-3; TRBD1 might be the D (6 bases). This CDR3 spans 16 amino acids. V was clipped by 6 bases and J by 0 bases, with 15 bases between them. Germline V gives CDR1 SEHNR, CDR2 FQNEAQ (reference sequence). For the CDR3, the DNA is TGTGCCAGCAGACCCCAGGGGTTTGCCTCTGGAAACACCATATATTTT. Translating it yields CASRPQGFASGNTIYF.

This clone was detected only a few times. The chain links TRBV7-8 to TRBJ1-2, with D unclear. This CDR3 contains 15 residues. The V and J ends lost 2 bases and 8 bases respectively, with 18 bases between them. The germline CDR1 and CDR2 sequences are SGHVS and FQNEAQ. CDR3 sequence (DNA): TGTGCCAGCAGCTTAATTTCGGCGGCCTCTGGGGGCTACACCTTC. It encodes CASSLISAASGGYTF.

The chain uses TRBV6-5 and TRBJ1-1; D is unresolved. V gave up 0 bases and J gave up 6 bases, with 17 bases separating them. Germline V gene sequence: CDR1 MNHEY, CDR2 SVGAGI. The CDR3 extends over 16 amino acids. CDR3 protein: CASSYSFSDGSAEAFF. The CDR3 bases are TGTGCCAGCAGTTACTCATTCTCGGACGGGAGCGCTGAAGCTTTCTTT.

The chain joins TRBV24-1 to TRBJ2-3; D gene unclear. Trimming cost V 4 bases and J 0 bases, with 10 bases left between them. The CDR3 runs to 15 residues. Looked up from germline, CDR1 is KGHDR and CDR2 is SFDVKD. The DNA for the CDR3 is TGTGCCACCAGTGACCCTGCCACTAGCACAGATACGCAGTATTTT. As protein: CATSDPATSTDTQYF.

This chain uses TRBV7-2 with TRBJ2-7; possibly TRBD1 for D (6 bases). Between the trimmed V and J ends, which lost 1 base and 3 bases, there was a span of 13 bases. This CDR3 spans 15 amino acids. Per the germline V gene, CDR1 is SGHTA and CDR2 is FQGNSA. CDR3 region: CASSLEIGQLYEQYF. CDR3 DNA: TGTGCCAGCAGCTTAGAGATCGGACAGCTCTACGAGCAGTACTTC.

The chain recombines TRBV5-8 with TRBJ1-1; D uncertain. CDR3 length: 13 residues. V shed 7 bases and J shed 1 base, with 11 bases lying between them. Looked up from germline, CDR1 is SGHTS and CDR2 is YDEGEE. As DNA, the CDR3 is TGTGCCAGCTACGGGATCCCGAACACTGAAGCTTTCTTT. Its protein is CASYGIPNTEAFF.

The chain joins TRBV6-1 to TRBJ1-2; 7 bases are a match to TRBD1. The germline V gene encodes CDR1 MNHNS and CDR2 SASEGT. The CDR3 is made up of 14 amino acids. V trimming: 4 bases; J trimming: 2 bases; junction bases outside the gene matches: 4. CDR3 DNA sequence: TGTGCCAGCAGTGGTCTACAGGGGAACTATGGCTACACCTTC. It encodes CASSGLQGNYGYTF.

V and J are TRBV4-1 and TRBJ2-5, with 9 bases matching TRBD2. V was pared by 5 bases and J by 5 bases, with 3 bases of the junction left unmatched. The CDR3 has 13 amino acids. The germline CDR1 and CDR2 sequences are MGHRA and YSYEKL. The CDR3 loop reads CASSLLAGETQYF. CDR3 sequence (DNA): TGCGCCAGCAGCTTACTAGCGGGCGAGACCCAGTACTTC.

This chain uses TRBV5-8 with TRBJ1-1; 7 bases line up with TRBD1. With V trimmed by 0 bases and J by 1 base, 6 bases remained unmatched. The CDR3 is made up of 16 amino acids. Germline CDR1 reads SGHTS; CDR2 reads YDEGEE. CDR3 residues: CASSLEVGTENTEAFF. CDR3 nucleotides: TGTGCCAGCAGCTTGGAGGTCGGGACAGAGAACACTGAAGCTTTCTTT. The entire variable domain, with the rest obtained from reference TRBV5-8 and TRBJ1-1, is as follows: EAGVTQSPTHLIKTRGQQATLRCSPISGHTSVYWYQQALGLGLQFLLWYDEGEERNRGNFPPRFSGRQFPNYSSELNVNALELEDSALYLCASSLEVGTENTEAFFGQGTRLTVV.

The CDR3 nucleotides read TGTGCCAGCAGCTCTTCGGGACTAAACAATGAGCAGTTCTTC. It translates to CASSSSGLNNEQFF. The chain has TRBV7-8 and TRBJ2-1; TRBD2 matches 7 bases. Germline V gene sequence: CDR1 SGHVS, CDR2 FQNEAQ. The V gene end was trimmed by 4 bases and the J gene end by 5 bases; junction bases not matched to a gene: 5. The CDR3 loop spans 14 amino acids.

This CDR3 reads CAWVGLGEAFF. The CDR3 bases are TGTGCCTGGGTGGGGCTCGGTGAAGCTTTCTTT. V and J are TRBV30 and TRBJ1-1, with TRBD1 as a possible D gene (5 bases). The CDR3 sequence is 11 residues long. Germline V gene sequence: CDR1 GTSNPN, CDR2 SVGIG (reference sequence). V was cut by 5 bases and J by 7 bases, with 11 bases left in between.

This clone was detected a few times. This chain uses TRBV4-3 with TRBJ1-6; 8 bases fit TRBD1. Trimming took 1 base from V and 9 from J; bases not matched to a gene: 8. CDR1 is LGHNA, CDR2 YSLEER, per germline. There are 16 residues in the CDR3. The CDR3, as DNA: TGCGCCAGCAGCCAAGTAGCCCAGGGGGCAGGTTCACCCCTCCACTTT. Translated, it gives CASSQVAQGAGSPLHF.

This clone was found a few times. The chain couples TRBV6-2 or TRBV6-3 to TRBJ2-2; tentatively, D is TRBD2 (6 bases). Germline V lookup: CDR1 MNHEY, CDR2 SVGEGT. V was trimmed by 6 bases and J by 0 bases, leaving 17 bases between them. The CDR3 is 17 residues long. The CDR3, as DNA: TGTGCCAGCAGCCAAAGGGGTACGGGGGCGAACACCGGGGAGCTGTTTTTT. This gives the protein CASSQRGTGANTGELFF.

The gene calls are TRBV7-2 and TRBJ1-5; 9 bases map to TRBD1. The CDR3 has 17 residues. From germline, CDR1 is SGHTA and CDR2 FQGNSA. J gave up 6 bases and V 3 bases, and 12 bases lay outside the gene matches. The CDR3 here is CASSFRTGQGGSQPQHF. The CDR3 bases are TGTGCCAGCAGCTTTCGCACGGGACAGGGCGGAAGTCAGCCCCAGCATTTT.

CDR3 bases: TGCAGCGTGAACAGGGGCGGCGAGCAGTACTTC. This sequence encodes CSVNRGGEQYF. The chain uses TRBV29-1 and TRBJ2-7; 7 nucleotides match TRBD1. The CDR3 sequence is 11 residues long. J gave up 6 bases and V 6 bases, and 5 bases lay outside the gene matches. Germline CDR1 reads SQVTM; CDR2 reads ANQGSEA.

The sample holds a few counts of this clone. The chain employs TRBV28 and TRBJ1-2; perhaps TRBD1 as D (5 bases). The CDR3 sequence is 14 residues long. V lost 5 bases and J lost 4, with 14 bases in between. The V gene's germline CDR1 is MDHEN and CDR2 SYDVKM. The CDR3 region is CASSPGTGGYGYTF. The CDR3 bases are TGTGCCAGCAGTCCCGGGACGGGGGGCTATGGCTACACCTTC.

The CDR3 nucleotides read TGTGCCACCAGCAGAGACGGTCAGGGGTTCTATGGCTACACCTTC. Protein: CATSRDGQGFYGYTF. The chain links TRBV15 to TRBJ1-2; D is perhaps TRBD1 (6 bases). Germline V gene lookup returns CDR1 LNHNV and CDR2 YYDKDF (reference sequence). The CDR3 is made up of 15 amino acids. Trimming pared 0 bases from V and 4 bases from J, leaving 12 bases between.

The chain uses TRBV5-4 and TRBJ2-7, with TRBD2 matching 8 bases. V was pared by 1 base and J by 3 bases, with 3 bases of the junction left unmatched. Germline V gene sequence: CDR1 SGHNT, CDR2 YYREEE (reference sequence). The CDR3 is 14 residues long. Written as DNA, the CDR3 is TGTGCCAGCAGCTTGTTCCGGGAGGGCTACGAGCAGTACTTC. It translates to CASSLFREGYEQYF.

This chain connects TRBV5-4 to TRBJ2-3, with TRBD2 as a possible D gene (6 bases). V lost 0 bases and J lost 2, with 16 bases in between. The CDR3 has 17 amino acids. Germline-derived CDR1 and CDR2 are SGHNT and YYREEE (reference sequence). The CDR3 protein is CASSLAGVAPHTDTQYF. The CDR3 nucleotides are TGTGCCAGCAGCTTGGCGGGGGTCGCCCCCCACACAGATACGCAGTATTTT.

This clone was observed a few times. The V and J genes are TRBV7-9 and TRBJ2-1; 8 positions agree with TRBD1. Looked up from germline, CDR1 is SEHNR and CDR2 is FQNEAQ (reference sequence). Trimming at V came to 1 base and at J to 16 bases, leaving 3 bases not matched to a gene. The CDR3 has 11 residues. CDR3 loop: CASSLGTGKFF. The CDR3 bases are TGTGCCAGCAGCTTAGGGACAGGGAAATTCTTC.